A single sample is the source of the 5 T cell receptor beta chains below, sequenced in a study of T cell repertoires in cytomegalovirus infection. One entry per CDR3 protein, called by TCRdb with MiXCR from the reads. The table records some 700,000 distinct CDR3 sequences, less than 40% of them present only once. The sample consisted of PBMCs. The receptors come from a human donor in good health (CMV status not recorded). Some clones in this sample may be carry-over from other donors' samples.

This clonotype has only a few counts. This rearrangement joins TRBV19 to TRBJ2-1; TRBD1 might be the D (5 bases). With 5 bases removed from V and 5 bases from J, the gap between germline ends came to 19 bases. From germline, CDR1 is LNHDA and CDR2 SQIVND (reference sequence). The CDR3 has 16 residues. The CDR3 spells CASSSPGMGRNNEQFF. The CDR3 region has the DNA TGTGCCAGTAGTTCGCCCGGTATGGGGCGGAACAATGAGCAGTTCTTC.

This clonotype occurred many times. J is TRBJ2-7 and V is TRBV7-2; 9 bases fit TRBD2. Looked up from germline, CDR1 is SGHTA and CDR2 is FQGNSA. The CDR3 has 15 residues. V dropped 1 base and J dropped 7; count of bases not matched to a gene: 8. CDR3 in amino acids: CASSLGGGRAQEQYF. The CDR3 DNA sequence: TGTGCCAGCAGCTTAGGCGGCGGGAGGGCCCAAGAGCAGTACTTC. Full variable domain (outside the CDR3, taken from reference TRBV7-2 and TRBJ2-7): GAGVSQSPSNKVTEKGKDVELRCDPISGHTALYWYRQSLGQGLEFLIYFQGNSAPDKSGLPSDRFSAERTGGSVSTLTIQRTQQEDSAVYLCASSLGGGRAQEQYFGPGTRLTVT.

The chain has TRBV28 and TRBJ2-1, with D unresolved. The V end was cut by 10 bases, the J end by 0 bases, with 16 bases between. The germline CDR1 and CDR2 sequences are MDHEN and SYDVKM. The CDR3 consists of 15 residues. The CDR3 loop reads CAISTSSISYNEQFF. Here the CDR3 DNA reads TGTGCCATAAGCACTTCGAGTATCTCCTACAATGAGCAGTTCTTC.

This clonotype was observed many times. J is TRBJ1-1 and V is TRBV10-3; 9 bases map to TRBD1. CDR1 is ENHRY and CDR2 is SYGVKD in the germline V gene. There are 13 residues in the CDR3. With V trimmed by 4 bases and J by 4 bases, 1 base remained unmatched. The CDR3: CAISGTGVTEAFF. The CDR3 nucleotides read TGTGCCATCAGTGGGACAGGGGTCACTGAAGCTTTCTTT.

This clonotype was seen only a few times. The chain is built from TRBV18 and TRBJ1-1; 7 bases are shared with TRBD1. The CDR3 runs to 14 residues. Germline-derived CDR1 and CDR2 are KGHSH and LQKENI. With V trimmed by 5 bases and J by 6 bases, 9 bases remained unmatched. This CDR3 reads CASSTAGGLAEAFF. DNA of the CDR3: TGTGCCAGCTCAACCGCAGGGGGACTCGCTGAAGCTTTCTTT.